This passage covers 23 T cell receptor beta chains from one sample sequenced in a study of OX40 agonist ivuxolimab in advanced cancers. Data came from immunoSEQ multiplex PCR; TCRdb stores just in-frame clones and leaves some out. Of 70,000 to 80,000 clones in the sample, about three quarters were seen once. The input for sequencing was CD4+ or CD8+ T cells sorted from blood, taken in a trial of the OX40 agonist ivuxolimab. These receptor sequences come from an adult with an advanced solid tumor such as melanoma, head and neck, liver or kidney cancer.

The chain is built from TRBV6-6 and TRBJ1-6; possible D gene TRBD1, 5 bases. The CDR3 sequence is 15 residues long. V was cut by 2 bases and J by 8 bases, with 13 bases left in between. Germline values: CDR1 MNHNY, CDR2 SVGAGI (reference sequence). The DNA for the CDR3 is TGTGCCAGCAGTTACCGGGGTCCGGGGCATTCACCCCTCCACTTT. Amino acids: CASSYRGPGHSPLHF.

A word on this clone: The same CDR3 is also encoded by other DNA sequences in this sample. The chain combines TRBV18 with TRBJ1-2; 7 bases map to TRBD1. CDR3 length equals 13 residues. The V gene end was trimmed by 3 bases and the J gene end by 5 bases; junction bases not matched to a gene: 3. The germline V gene has CDR1 KGHSH and CDR2 LQKENI. The DNA of the CDR3 is TGTGCCAGCTCACCCGACAGGGAATATGGCTACACCTTC. The encoded protein is CASSPDREYGYTF.

The chain has TRBV10-3 and TRBJ2-1, with a tentative D call TRBD2 (6 bases). This CDR3 comprises 17 residues. Germline CDR1 ENHRY, CDR2 SYGVKD. Trimming shortened V by 3 bases and J by 4 bases, and 19 bases separated the two germline ends. The CDR3 reads CAISESLRGTLYNEQFF. The CDR3, as DNA: TGTGCCATCAGTGAATCTCTCCGGGGGACCCTATACAATGAGCAGTTCTTC.

Written as DNA, the CDR3 is TGTGCCAGCTCACCAACGGCAGTGGGTGAAGAAGCTTTCTTT. This translates into CASSPTAVGEEAFF. V gene TRBV18 combines with J gene TRBJ1-1; no firm D call. The CDR3 extends over 14 amino acids. V was trimmed by 2 bases and J by 8 bases, leaving 15 bases between them. Germline V lookup: CDR1 KGHSH, CDR2 LQKENI.

Only a few counts were recorded for this clone. This chain links TRBV4-1 with TRBJ1-4, with no clear D. CDR3 length: 16 amino acids. Germline V lookup: CDR1 MGHRA, CDR2 YSYEKL. V lost 3 bases and J lost 0, with 11 bases in between. CDR3 amino acids: CASSQGTVATNEKLFF. As DNA, the CDR3 is TGCGCCAGCAGCCAGGGTACAGTAGCAACTAATGAAAAACTGTTTTTT.

This chain links TRBV11-3 with TRBJ1-1; D is unresolved. Between the trimmed V and J ends, which lost 0 bases and 3 bases, there was a span of 5 bases. The V gene's germline CDR1 is SGHNT and CDR2 YENEEA. This CDR3 comprises 13 residues. Here the CDR3 reads CASSLDPDTEAFF. Written as DNA, the CDR3 is TGTGCCAGCAGCTTAGATCCGGACACTGAAGCTTTCTTT.

This rearrangement joins TRBV19 to TRBJ2-2, with D tentatively TRBD1 (6 bases). Deletions cut 3 bases from V and 6 bases from J, with 17 bases between. Germline-derived CDR1 and CDR2 are LNHDA and SQIVND (reference sequence). This CDR3 has 16 amino acids. CDR3 in amino acids: CASSINGGSYAGELFF. As DNA, the CDR3 is TGTGCCAGTAGTATTAATGGGGGCTCCTACGCCGGGGAGCTGTTTTTT. The complete variable domain, with remaining parts taken from reference TRBV19 and TRBJ2-2, reads DGGITQSPKYLFRKEGQNVTLSCEQNLNHDAMYWYRQDPGQGLRLIYYSQIVNDFQKGDIAEGYSVSREKKESFPLTVTSAQKNPTAFYLCASSINGGSYAGELFFGEGSRLTVL.

In nucleotides, the CDR3 is TGCGCCAGCAGTGAACCCTCAAACAGGCCTGGGGATGAAAAACTGTTTTTT. As protein: CASSEPSNRPGDEKLFF. The genes are TRBV10-1 and TRBJ1-4; possibly TRBD1 for D (5 bases). Trimming stripped 3 bases from V and 6 bases from J, with 20 bases between. CDR1 and CDR2 from the germline V gene are WNHNN and SYGVQD (reference sequence). The length of the CDR3 is 17 residues.

The chain uses TRBV15 and TRBJ2-5; D remains ambiguous. Trimming took off 3 bases at V and 2 bases at J, with 13 bases between the two ends. Per the germline V gene, CDR1 is LNHNV and CDR2 is YYDKDF (reference sequence). The CDR3 has 15 residues. DNA for the CDR3: TGTGCCACCAGCAGGTTCACCGGACGGCAAGAGACCCAGTACTTC. Its translation is CATSRFTGRQETQYF.

In this sample, this clone turned up a few times. The chain combines TRBV11-1 with TRBJ2-5; unclear D gene. Per germline, CDR1 SGHAT and CDR2 FQDESV (reference sequence). The V end lost 0 bases, the J end lost 2 bases, and 7 bases lay between the germline ends. The CDR3 runs 14 residues. CDR3 sequence: CASSLAGTQETQYF. CDR3 bases: TGTGCCAGCAGCTTAGCGGGAACACAAGAGACCCAGTACTTC.

The chain is built from TRBV11-2 and TRBJ1-5, with D hard to call. CDR1 is SGHAT, CDR2 FQNNGV, per germline. V was pared by 5 bases and J by 2 bases, with 7 bases between. The CDR3 runs to 13 residues. CDR3: CASSLSGNQPQHF. The CDR3, as DNA: TGTGCCAGCAGCCTGTCCGGCAATCAGCCCCAGCATTTT.

The rearrangement uses TRBV4-1 and TRBJ1-6; a weak D match, TRBD1 (5 bases). Germline assignment: CDR1 MGHRA and CDR2 YSYEKL. This CDR3 contains 14 residues. Deletions cut 3 bases from V and 10 bases from J, with 13 bases between. The CDR3 is CASSQNQGGSPLHF. In DNA, the CDR3 is TGCGCCAGCAGCCAGAATCAGGGAGGATCACCCCTCCACTTT.

This chain connects TRBV6-5 to TRBJ2-7; TRBD1 or TRBD2 may be the D gene (6 bases each). This CDR3 is 14 amino acids long. Germline CDR1 is MNHEY and CDR2 is SVGAGI. Trimming stripped 5 bases from V and 2 bases from J, with 13 bases between. The CDR3 nucleotides are TGTGCCAGCAGTAGGGGGGTTGAGGCCTACGAGCAGTACTTC. Residues: CASSRGVEAYEQYF.

This chain connects TRBV19 to TRBJ2-5; 8 bases map to TRBD2. The CDR3 sequence is 14 residues long. Germline lookup yields CDR1 LNHDA and CDR2 SQIVND (reference sequence). Trimming took 6 bases from V and 0 from J; bases not matched to a gene: 3. CDR3 in DNA: TGTGCCAGTAGCCAGCGGGGGAACCAAGAGACCCAGTACTTC. It is translated as CASSQRGNQETQYF.

V usage is TRBV12-5 and J usage is TRBJ1-3; no clear D gene. Germline V gives CDR1 LGHNT, CDR2 FRNRAP. Trimming took 7 bases from V and 0 from J, leaving 16 bases between them. The CDR3 is made up of 16 amino acids. The CDR3 loop reads CASEKNRGFSGNTIYF. CDR3 coding DNA: TGTGCTAGTGAAAAAAATCGTGGCTTCTCTGGAAACACCATATATTTT.

The chain carries TRBV7-2 and TRBJ1-6; D not certain. Germline CDR1 is SGHTA and CDR2 is FQGNSA. Trimming stripped 1 base from V and 6 bases from J, with 10 bases between. The length of the CDR3 is 15 residues. DNA for the CDR3: TGTGCCAGCAGCTTAGTAGGAGGGAGTAATTCACCCCTCCACTTT. Protein sequence: CASSLVGGSNSPLHF. Looking up the rest from reference TRBV7-2 and TRBJ1-6 gives the full variable domain: GAGVSQSPSNKVTEKGKDVELRCDPISGHTALYWYRQSLGQGLEFLIYFQGNSAPDKSGLPSDRFSAERTGGSVSTLTIQRTQQEDSAVYLCASSLVGGSNSPLHFGNGTRLTVT.

This clone was picked up one time. The V call is TRBV7-9, the J call TRBJ2-7; D remains ambiguous. CDR3 length: 13 amino acids. From germline, CDR1 is SEHNR and CDR2 FQNEAQ (reference sequence). Between the trimmed V and J ends, which lost 1 base and 6 bases, there was a span of 10 bases. This CDR3 is CASSLGADAEQYF. In DNA form, the CDR3 reads TGTGCCAGCAGCTTAGGGGCAGACGCCGAGCAGTACTTC.

The genes are TRBV5-4 and TRBJ1-2; D gene unclear. CDR1 is SGHNT and CDR2 is YYREEE in the germline V gene (reference sequence). The CDR3 has 15 amino acids. Trimming removed 4 bases from V and 1 base from J, with 14 bases in between. CDR3 DNA: TGTGCCAGCAGCAAGGCGTCAAGCCGTAACTATGGCTACACCTTC. Translating gives CASSKASSRNYGYTF.

This clone came up once. The rearrangement uses TRBV7-2 and TRBJ2-3, with D possibly TRBD2 on 6 matching bases. The CDR3 runs 16 residues. The ends were cut back, 6 bases at V and 0 bases at J, with 16 bases in the middle. Per the germline V gene, CDR1 is SGHTA and CDR2 is FQGNSA. The CDR3 loop is CASRRGTYISTDTQYF. For the CDR3, the DNA is TGTGCCAGCAGACGGGGGACTTACATTAGCACAGATACGCAGTATTTT.

The CDR3 region is CASSMIGQGSTDTQYF. The CDR3 coding sequence is TGTGCCAGTAGTATGATCGGGCAGGGAAGCACAGATACGCAGTATTTT. The chain recombines TRBV19 with TRBJ2-3; D might be TRBD1 (5 bases). V dropped 3 bases and J dropped 0 bases, with 13 bases sitting between them. CDR3 length: 16 residues. Germline CDR1 reads LNHDA; CDR2 reads SQIVND (reference sequence).

The chain is built from TRBV5-1 and TRBJ1-6; D is ambiguous. The CDR3 is made up of 13 amino acids. The V and J ends lost 0 bases and 10 bases respectively, with 8 bases between them. Germline assignment: CDR1 SGHRS and CDR2 YFSETQ. The CDR3 DNA sequence: TGCGCCAGCAGCTTGGATCAGAGATCACCCCTCCACTTT. Translated, it gives CASSLDQRSPLHF. Based on the CDR3 plus reference TRBV5-1 and TRBJ1-6, the full variable domain is KAGVTQTPRYLIKTRGQQVTLSCSPISGHRSVSWYQQTPGQGLQFLFEYFSETQRNKGNFPGRFSGRQFSNSRSEMNVSTLELGDSALYLCASSLDQRSPLHFGNGTRLTVT.

The gene calls are TRBV29-1 and TRBJ1-1; D is unclear. Looked up from germline, CDR1 is SQVTM and CDR2 is ANQGSEA. There are 12 residues in the CDR3. The V end was cut by 7 bases, the J end by 9 bases, with 18 bases between. The DNA for the CDR3 is TGCAGCGGCCACGCGGACCGGTATAAAGCTTTCTTT. Translation: CSGHADRYKAFF.

The J gene is TRBJ1-5, the V gene TRBV2, with no clear D. The CDR3 contains 14 residues. Trimming took off 6 bases at V and 6 bases at J, with 15 bases between the two ends. In germline, CDR1 is SNHLY, CDR2 FYNNEI. CDR3 bases: TGTGCCAGCAGCGAACCCCCCCTTTTTCAGCCCCAGCATTTT. Translating gives CASSEPPLFQPQHF.